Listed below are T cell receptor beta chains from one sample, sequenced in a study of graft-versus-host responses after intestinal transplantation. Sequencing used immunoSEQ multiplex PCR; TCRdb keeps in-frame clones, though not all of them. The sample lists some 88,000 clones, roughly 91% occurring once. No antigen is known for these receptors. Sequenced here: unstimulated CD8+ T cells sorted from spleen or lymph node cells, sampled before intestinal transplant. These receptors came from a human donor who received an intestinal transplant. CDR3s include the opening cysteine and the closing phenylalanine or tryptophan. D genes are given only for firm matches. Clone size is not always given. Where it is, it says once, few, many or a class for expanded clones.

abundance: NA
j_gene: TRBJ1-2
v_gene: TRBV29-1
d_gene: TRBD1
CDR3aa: CSVDEGAGYGYTF
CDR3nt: TGCAGCGTTGATGAGGGGGCGGGCTATGGCTACACCTTC

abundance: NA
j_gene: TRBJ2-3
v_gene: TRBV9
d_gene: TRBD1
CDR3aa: CASSVGQGSQYF
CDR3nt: TGTGCCAGCAGCGTGGGACAGGGATCGCAGTATTTT

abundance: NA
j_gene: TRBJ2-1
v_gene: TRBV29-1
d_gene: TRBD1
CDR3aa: CSVTGHVGGQGNEQFF
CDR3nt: TGCAGCGTGACAGGGCATGTGGGGGGACAGGGCAATGAGCAGTTCTTC

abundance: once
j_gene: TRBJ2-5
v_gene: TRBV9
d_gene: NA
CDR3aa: CASSVRETQYF
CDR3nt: TGTGCCAGCAGCGTACGAGAGACCCAGTACTTC

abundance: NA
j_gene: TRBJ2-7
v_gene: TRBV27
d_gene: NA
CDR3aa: CASSYGPDYEHYF
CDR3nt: TGTGCCAGCAGTTATGGACCAGACTACGAGCATTACTTC

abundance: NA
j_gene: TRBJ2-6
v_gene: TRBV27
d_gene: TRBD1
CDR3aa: CASSPDRPYESGANVLTF
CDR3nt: TGTGCCAGCAGTCCGGACAGGCCCTACGAATCTGGGGCCAACGTCCTGACTTTC

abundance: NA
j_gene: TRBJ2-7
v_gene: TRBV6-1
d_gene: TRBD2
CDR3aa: CASSEAGLAGAYEQYF
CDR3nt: TGTGCCAGCAGTGAAGCCGGACTAGCGGGGGCCTACGAGCAGTACTTC

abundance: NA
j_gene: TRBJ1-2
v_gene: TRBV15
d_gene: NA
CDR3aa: CATSLRNPNYGYTF
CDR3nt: TGTGCCACCAGCCTCAGAAATCCTAACTATGGCTACACCTTC

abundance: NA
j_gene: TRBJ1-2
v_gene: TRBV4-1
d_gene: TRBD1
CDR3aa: CASSQQVGQELNYGYTF
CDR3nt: TGCGCCAGCAGCCAACAAGTCGGACAGGAACTTAACTATGGCTACACCTTC

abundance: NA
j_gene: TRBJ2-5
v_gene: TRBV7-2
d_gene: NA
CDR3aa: CASSSTHGETQYF
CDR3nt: TGTGCCAGCAGCTCGACCCACGGGGAGACCCAGTACTTC

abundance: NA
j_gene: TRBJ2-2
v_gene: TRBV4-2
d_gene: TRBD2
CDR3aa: CASSQQTSGGRNTGELFF
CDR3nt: TGTGCCAGCAGCCAACAAACTAGCGGGGGGCGCAACACCGGGGAGCTGTTTTTT

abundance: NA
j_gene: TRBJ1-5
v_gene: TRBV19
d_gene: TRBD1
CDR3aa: CASPNRGTRGRGNQPQHF
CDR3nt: TGTGCCAGCCCTAACAGGGGGACAAGGGGCCGTGGTAATCAGCCCCAGCATTTT

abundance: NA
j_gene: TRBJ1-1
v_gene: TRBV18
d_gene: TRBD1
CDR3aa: CASSLPGQGNTEAFF
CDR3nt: TGTGCCAGCTCACTACCGGGACAGGGGAACACTGAAGCTTTCTTT

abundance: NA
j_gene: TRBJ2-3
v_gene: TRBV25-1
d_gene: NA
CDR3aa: CASSESGIRTDTQYF
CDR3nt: TGTGCCAGCAGTGAATCGGGTATCCGCACAGATACGCAGTATTTT

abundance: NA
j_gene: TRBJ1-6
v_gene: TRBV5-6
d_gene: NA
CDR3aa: CASSRMLTGGSYNSPLHF
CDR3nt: TGTGCCAGCAGCCGAATGTTGACCGGCGGCTCCTATAATTCACCCCTCCACTTT

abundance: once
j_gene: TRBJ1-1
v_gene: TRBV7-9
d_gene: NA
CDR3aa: CASSPTTPTANTEAFF
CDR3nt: TGTGCCAGCAGCCCCACCACCCCGACAGCGAACACTGAAGCTTTCTTT

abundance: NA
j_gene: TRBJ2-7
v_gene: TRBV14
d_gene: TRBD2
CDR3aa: CASSQWGGDEQCF
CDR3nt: TGTGCCAGCAGCCAATGGGGGGGGGACGAGCAGTGCTTC

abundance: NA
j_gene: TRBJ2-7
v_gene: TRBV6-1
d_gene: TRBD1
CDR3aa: CASSQGDPGEQYF
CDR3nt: TGTGCCAGCAGCCAGGGGGACCCTGGCGAGCAGTACTTC